These 20 T cell receptor beta chains were all obtained from the same sample, sequenced in a study of blood T cell repertoires in COVID-19. Here immunoSEQ multiplex PCR was the method, and the copy in TCRdb shows in-frame clones only, minus some. The sample has over 70,000 clones; 75% to 90% are singletons. Sequencing was performed on peripheral blood. Source of these receptors: a man older than 75 with acute or convalescent COVID-19.

V and J are TRBV5-1 and TRBJ2-3; tentative D call: TRBD1 (6 bases). The length of the CDR3 is 16 residues. Germline CDR1 reads SGHRS; CDR2 reads YFSETQ. V lost 1 base and J 3 bases, leaving 15 bases between the germline ends. The CDR3 DNA follows: TGCGCCAGCAGCTTGACTGGGGGCCGGGGTACAGATACGCAGTATTTT. Translated, it gives CASSLTGGRGTDTQYF.

The chain uses TRBV14 and TRBJ1-3; TRBD1 agrees at 8 bases. Germline trimming cut 2 bases from V and 1 base from J; bases unmatched to any gene: 4. The germline V gene has CDR1 SGHDN and CDR2 FVKESK. The CDR3 contains 16 residues. CDR3 residues: CASSQKDRGSGNTIYF. CDR3 sequence (DNA): TGTGCCAGCAGCCAAAAAGACAGGGGTTCTGGAAACACCATATATTTT.

The rearrangement uses TRBV28 and TRBJ2-7; TRBD1 is a possible D gene (6 bases). Between the trimmed V and J ends, which lost 4 bases and 5 bases, there was a span of 18 bases. The V gene's germline CDR1 is MDHEN and CDR2 SYDVKM. The CDR3 is 15 amino acids. CDR3 sequence: CASSSLAQGSHEQYF. In DNA, the CDR3 is TGTGCCAGCAGTTCTCTGGCTCAGGGGAGCCACGAGCAGTACTTC.

Many counts were recorded for this clone. The chain uses TRBV3-1 (or the pseudogene TRBV3-2) and TRBJ2-7, with 10 bases fitting TRBD2. Trimming cost V 0 bases and J 3 bases; bases outside gene matches: 2. Germline assignment: CDR1 LGHDT and CDR2 YNNKEL (reference sequence). The CDR3 covers 15 residues. This CDR3 reads CASSQDSSGSYEQYF. The CDR3 nucleotides read TGTGCCAGCAGCCAAGATTCTAGCGGGAGCTACGAGCAGTACTTC.

This clone was picked up one time. The chain carries TRBV5-1 and TRBJ2-2; no firm D call. V shed 2 bases and J shed 6 bases, with 8 bases lying between them. This CDR3 comprises 13 residues. In germline, CDR1 is SGHRS, CDR2 YFSETQ. The CDR3 spells CASSLQLPGELFF. The CDR3 DNA sequence: TGCGCCAGCAGCTTACAGCTACCCGGGGAGCTGTTTTTT.

CDR3 in amino acids: CASSPSHASGGAETQYF. The CDR3 nucleotides are TGTGCCAGCAGCCCGTCCCATGCTAGCGGGGGGGCAGAGACCCAGTACTTC. The V call is TRBV11-2, the J call TRBJ2-5; 12 nucleotides match TRBD2. This CDR3 comprises 17 residues. Trimming at V came to 5 bases and at J to 4 bases, leaving 11 bases not matched to a gene. CDR1 SGHAT and CDR2 FQNNGV come from the germline V gene.

The chain recombines TRBV28 with TRBJ1-1, with 12 nucleotides matching TRBD1. Unmatched junction bases numbered 9, after V lost 6 bases and J lost 10 bases. Per germline, CDR1 MDHEN and CDR2 SYDVKM. The CDR3 is made up of 14 amino acids. CDR3 DNA sequence: TGTGCCAGCAGCCCGGGACAGGGGGCGGTAAGAGCTTTCTTT. Residues: CASSPGQGAVRAFF. The full variable domain, its missing parts supplied by reference TRBV28 and TRBJ1-1, is DVKVTQSSRYLVKRTGEKVFLECVQDMDHENMFWYRQDPGLGLRLIYFSYDVKMKEKGDIPEGYSVSREKKERFSLILESASTNQTSMYLCASSPGQGAVRAFFGQGTRLTVV.

V and J are TRBV5-1 and TRBJ2-1; 13 bases are a match to TRBD2. Germline trimming cut 2 bases from V and 5 bases from J; bases unmatched to any gene: 4. Germline V gene lookup returns CDR1 SGHRS and CDR2 YFSETQ. There are 16 residues in the CDR3. The CDR3 bases are TGCGCCAGCAGCTTACCCGGGACTAGCGGGAACAATGAGCAGTTCTTC. Its translation: CASSLPGTSGNNEQFF.

This rearrangement joins TRBV28 to TRBJ2-3, with D tentatively TRBD2 (6 bases). V lost 6 bases and J lost 3, with 22 bases in between. CDR3 size: 17 residues. Germline V gene sequence: CDR1 MDHEN, CDR2 SYDVKM. The CDR3 loop is CASSAPGDSTVTDTQYF. The CDR3 coding sequence is TGTGCCAGCAGCGCCCCGGGGGACTCTACGGTGACAGATACGCAGTATTTT.

The DNA of the CDR3 is TGTGCCGCCCAGCCTAGGACCGGGACCTACAATGAGCAGTTCTTC. Protein product: CAAQPRTGTYNEQFF. This chain links TRBV19 with TRBJ2-1; D possibly corresponds to TRBD2 (5 bases). The CDR3 loop spans 15 amino acids. Germline values: CDR1 LNHDA, CDR2 SQIVND (reference sequence). V was clipped by 11 bases and J by 2 bases, with 19 bases between them.

The rearrangement uses TRBV18 and TRBJ2-2; 8 nucleotides line up with TRBD2. Per the germline V gene, CDR1 is KGHSH and CDR2 is LQKENI. The length of the CDR3 is 15 residues. V shed 2 bases and J 4 bases; nucleotides not matched to a gene: 3. The CDR3 nucleotides are TGTGCCAGCTCACCATCCGGACTAGCCACCGGGGAGCTGTTTTTT. Translation gives CASSPSGLATGELFF. The full variable domain, completed using reference TRBV18 and TRBJ2-2, is NAGVMQNPRHLVRRRGQEARLRCSPMKGHSHVYWYRQLPEEGLKFMVYLQKENIIDESGMPKERFSAEFPKEGPSILRIQQVVRGDSAAYFCASSPSGLATGELFFGEGSRLTVL.

The sample holds one count of this clone. The chain combines TRBV5-6 with TRBJ2-3; the match to TRBD2 covers 11 bases. J gave up 4 bases and V 3 bases, and 13 bases lay outside the gene matches. CDR3 length equals 18 residues. Germline assignment: CDR1 SGHDT and CDR2 YYEEEE. The CDR3 nucleotides are TGTGCCAGCAGCTCCGGGACTAGCGGCTTCTTAGGTGCAGATACGCAGTATTTT. Its translation: CASSSGTSGFLGADTQYF.

The CDR3 DNA reads TGTGCCAGCAGCCAAGTGATGGCGGGACAGGGGACTAACTATGGCTACACCTTC. This gives the protein CASSQVMAGQGTNYGYTF. The rearrangement links TRBV4-2 to TRBJ1-2; 10 nucleotides agree with TRBD1. Unmatched junction bases numbered 8, after V lost 1 base and J lost 0 bases. CDR1 is LGHNA, CDR2 YNFKEQ, per germline. The CDR3 has 18 amino acids.

The chain combines TRBV6-2 or TRBV6-3 with TRBJ1-5, with D perhaps matching TRBD1 (6 bases). Trimming cost V 0 bases and J 10 bases, with 22 bases left between them. CDR3 length: 17 residues. Germline-derived CDR1 and CDR2 are MNHEY and SVGEGT. The CDR3 is CASSYSDFHRVQGPQHF. The CDR3 region has the DNA TGTGCCAGCAGTTACTCAGATTTCCACAGGGTCCAGGGACCCCAGCATTTT.

The chain employs TRBV6-5 and TRBJ2-7; tentatively, D is TRBD2 (5 bases). Deletions cut 7 bases from V and 6 bases from J, with 16 bases between. CDR1 MNHEY and CDR2 SVGAGI come from the germline V gene. There are 13 residues in the CDR3. The CDR3: CASISGSVVEQYF. The CDR3 nucleotides are TGTGCCAGCATCAGTGGTAGCGTGGTCGAGCAGTACTTC.

The V call is TRBV18, the J call TRBJ2-6; D gene uncertain. The CDR3 contains 16 residues. Between the trimmed V and J ends, which lost 3 bases and 0 bases, there was a span of 9 bases. Germline loops: CDR1 KGHSH, CDR2 LQKENI. The DNA of the CDR3 is TGTGCCAGCTCACCCCAGGATACCTCTGGGGCCAACGTCCTGACTTTC. Translation: CASSPQDTSGANVLTF.

The chain has TRBV11-1 and TRBJ2-7; D remains ambiguous. Germline V lookup: CDR1 SGHAT, CDR2 FQDESV (reference sequence). The CDR3 contains 14 residues. Deletions cut 1 base from V and 6 bases from J, with 13 bases between. Here the CDR3 reads CASSLGQLSSEQYF. In DNA form, the CDR3 reads TGTGCCAGCAGCTTAGGGCAACTAAGCTCCGAGCAGTACTTC.

This clone occurred a few times. The rearrangement joins TRBV28 to TRBJ2-3, with 7 bases aligning to TRBD2. The V gene end was trimmed by 11 bases and the J gene end by 0 bases; junction bases not matched to a gene: 5. This CDR3 has 13 residues. Per the germline V gene, CDR1 is MDHEN and CDR2 is SYDVKM. CDR3 DNA sequence: TGTGCCGGCGGGGGAGTTAGCACAGATACGCAGTATTTT. It translates to CAGGGVSTDTQYF.

This chain connects TRBV3-1 (or the pseudogene TRBV3-2) to TRBJ1-1; D uncertain. This CDR3 contains 16 residues. With 4 bases removed from V and 0 bases from J, the gap between germline ends came to 15 bases. Looked up from germline, CDR1 is LGHDT and CDR2 is YNNKEL (reference sequence). The CDR3 region is CASSPDYTKLNTEAFF. The CDR3 coding sequence is TGTGCCAGCAGCCCGGACTACACGAAATTGAACACTGAAGCTTTCTTT.

The V gene is TRBV27, the J gene TRBJ1-6; the match to TRBD1 covers 10 bases. The CDR3 runs 14 residues. J lost 8 bases, V lost 5 bases, and 3 bases had no gene match. Germline V gives CDR1 MNHEY, CDR2 SMNVEV (reference sequence). The CDR3 nucleotides are TGTGCCAGCAGTATAGGGACAGGGGATTCACCCCTCCACTTT. It translates to CASSIGTGDSPLHF.